What follows are 8 T cell receptor beta chains derived from one specimen sequenced in a study of PD-1 blockade in mismatch repair-deficient tumors. TCRdb's copy holds only in-frame clones and misses some; the assay was immunoSEQ multiplex PCR. The sample carries 50,000 or so clones, 77% recorded once. The specimen comprised PBMCs, sampled before pembrolizumab treatment. These receptors were taken from an adult with mismatch repair-deficient cancer.

The V gene is TRBV5-6, the J gene TRBJ2-1; D call uncertain. The CDR3 is 12 residues long. Germline assignment: CDR1 SGHDT and CDR2 YYEEEE. Trimming took 0 bases from V and 8 from J, leaving 6 bases between them. The CDR3 coding sequence is TGTGCCAGCAGCTTGGAGGGATATGAGCAGTTCTTC. Its protein product is CASSLEGYEQFF.

This chain uses TRBV21-1 with TRBJ2-1; the table's D call, TRBD2, was not checked against the DNA. TRBV21-1 is a known pseudogene. This CDR3 spans 15 amino acids. The CDR3 reads CASFPRLAVYNEQFF. CDR3 DNA sequence: TGTGCCAGCTTTCCCCGACTAGCGGTCTACAATGAGCAGTTCTTC.

There are a few counts of this clone. The rearrangement uses TRBV7-6 and TRBJ2-7; 10 bases match TRBD2. CDR1 and CDR2 from the germline V gene are SGHVS and FNYEAQ. J lost 5 bases, V lost 2 bases, and 6 bases had no gene match. The CDR3 consists of 15 residues. The CDR3 protein is CASSLWASGGDEQYF. The CDR3 DNA reads as TGTGCCAGCAGCTTATGGGCTAGCGGGGGAGACGAGCAGTACTTC.

This clone was detected only a few times. V gene TRBV29-1 combines with J gene TRBJ2-1, with D possibly being TRBD2 (7 bases). Germline CDR1 SQVTM, CDR2 ANQGSEA. The CDR3 has 12 amino acids. Trimming removed 8 bases at V and 6 bases at J, with 14 bases between. Written as DNA, the CDR3 is TGCAGCATAGAGGGGGGGCGCAATGAGCAGTTCTTC. This encodes CSIEGGRNEQFF.

V usage is TRBV14 and J usage is TRBJ2-7, with D perhaps matching TRBD2 (5 bases). The CDR3 loop spans 14 amino acids. V was shortened by 4 bases and J by 3 bases, with 13 bases between the two germline ends. The germline gives CDR1 SGHDN, CDR2 FVKESK. CDR3 protein: CASSPAGGGYEQYF. CDR3 nucleotides: TGTGCCAGCAGCCCGGCGGGCGGCGGCTACGAGCAGTACTTC.

This clone was observed a single time. The CDR3 reads CASPPEAFF. CDR3 sequence (DNA): TGTGCCAGTCCCCCTGAAGCTTTCTTT. The J gene is TRBJ1-1, the V gene TRBV19; D is undetermined. The V end was cut by 8 bases, the J end by 6 bases, with 4 bases between. Germline V gene lookup returns CDR1 LNHDA and CDR2 SQIVND (reference sequence). CDR3 length equals 9 residues.

The gene calls are TRBV19 and TRBJ1-4; 9 bases map to TRBD1. Per the germline V gene, CDR1 is LNHDA and CDR2 is SQIVND (reference sequence). This CDR3 has 14 residues. J lost 8 bases, V lost 7 bases, and 8 bases had no gene match. CDR3 coding DNA: TGTGCCAGTAATACCGGGACAGGGTACGAAAAACTGTTTTTT. Encoded protein: CASNTGTGYEKLFF.

This clone was observed a few times. The rearrangement uses TRBV7-9 and TRBJ1-1; tentatively, D is TRBD1 (5 bases). Germline V CDR1 and CDR2: SEHNR, FQNEAQ (reference sequence). This CDR3 has 12 amino acids. Trimming pared 6 bases from V and 11 bases from J, leaving 16 bases between. CDR3 in DNA: TGTGCCAGCAGAGAAAGTGGGGACCTGGCTTTCTTT. Amino acid sequence: CASRESGDLAFF.